The sequence of this TCR beta chain was determined in a study of blood T cell repertoires in COVID-19. In the study overall: Sources were T cells, B-cell-depleted T cells, or PBMCs; the material itself was cDNA or gDNA.

In the study's own analysis: Amplification of reference gene primers provided the estimated nucleated cell counts. Sequenced by immunoSEQ multiplex PCR; TCRdb stores in-frame clones only, minus some. V and J calls and clone size are as listed in that table; D and trimming were resolved from the DNA. The sample holds about 360,000 clones, 70% to 90% seen once. Those enrolled, adults aged roughly 18 to 89 years, came from about two dozen US areas. Trimming cost V 1 base and J 6 bases, with 12 bases left between them. Germline lookup yields CDR1 KGHSH and CDR2 LQKENI. This CDR3 comprises 14 residues. This clone was counted a few times.

The V call is TRBV18, the J call TRBJ1-2; possible D gene TRBD1, 5 bases. The sample taken for sequencing was PBMCs or T cells enriched from blood (not recorded which). The TCR sequence derives from a woman between 35 and 50 years old with acute COVID-19. The CDR3 region is CASSPRPGSHGYTF. The CDR3 DNA reads as TGTGCCAGCTCACCACGTCCAGGGTCGCATGGCTACACCTTC.